At least ten counts were recorded for the clone carrying this T cell receptor (beta chain). This CDR3 contains 11 residues. Trimming took off 2 bases at V and 13 bases at J, with 10 bases between the two ends. The germline CDR1 and CDR2 sequences are SGHRS and YFSETQ. Ligated cDNA underwent four rounds of PCR with nested alpha and beta constant region primers and SP2. TCRdb processed the UMI-ligation and nested PCR reads anew with MiXCR; each CDR3 protein has one entry. Among 20,000 to 25,000 distinct CDR3 sequences listed, 6% were seen once. Described treatment: skin biopsy from PPD injection site in Mantoux-positive individual. TCR cDNA received a 3' ligated oligonucleotide that carried a UMI. The data were obtained in a study of naive and memory T cell subsets.

Sequences were derived from skin, sampled from a tuberculin skin test site. This sequence originates from an adult in good health. The rearrangement links TRBV5-1 to TRBJ2-1; D not certain. CDR3 DNA: TGCGCCAGCAGCTTACCAGGCGGTCAGTTCTTC. Encoded protein: CASSLPGGQFF. Full variable domain (rest looked up from reference TRBV5-1 and TRBJ2-1): KAGVTQTPRYLIKTRGQQVTLSCSPISGHRSVSWYQQTPGQGLQFLFEYFSETQRNKGNFPGRFSGRQFSNSRSEMNVSTLELGDSALYLCASSLPGGQFFGPGTRLTVL.